This T cell receptor beta chain was identified during a study of control samples from healthy donors and cancer patients. Looked up from germline, CDR1 is ENHRY and CDR2 is SYGVKD. The CDR3 spans 13 residues. V was cut by 2 bases and J by 8 bases, with 12 bases left in between. Sequencing was performed with immunoSEQ multiplex PCR; in TCRdb, only in-frame clones are kept and a portion is missing. This repertoire shows 150,000 or so clones, about 94% found once; its top ten account for 7.5% to 8.5%. Sequencing was done on a sample of blood. This TCR came from a woman in her thirties or forties in good health. The chain is built from TRBV10-3 and TRBJ1-2; D ambiguous. CDR3 sequence: CAISETDQGGYTF. The CDR3 bases are TGTGCCATCAGTGAGACAGACCAAGGAGGCTACACCTTC.